Given below is one T cell receptor (beta chain) in context. Original processing methods: Estimates of nucleated cell counts were drawn from the amplification of reference gene primers. TCRdb's table, derived via immunoSEQ multiplex PCR, lists solely in-frame clones and lacks some. V and J calls and clone size follow that table, whereas D and trimming were derived from the DNA. The table lists approximately 240,000 clones, 84% of them singletons. This sample is drawn from a study of blood T cell repertoires in COVID-19. Background on the study: Acute and convalescent COVID-19 samples came from the United States, Italy and Spain.

With 2 bases removed from V and 2 bases from J, the gap between germline ends came to 12 bases. CDR3 length: 15 residues. Looked up from germline, CDR1 is MDHEN and CDR2 is SYDVKM. The receptor was isolated from a woman older than 75 with active or convalescent COVID-19. The gene calls are TRBV28 and TRBJ1-2; D possibly corresponds to TRBD1 (5 bases). The sequencing input was peripheral blood. The CDR3 bases are TGTGCCAGCAGTTTAAGGCAGGGTGGGAACTATGGCTACACCTTC. It codes for CASSLRQGGNYGYTF.